Following are 21 T cell receptor beta chains from one sample sequenced in a study of technical replicates of blood from four donors. Only in-frame clones appear in the TCRdb table, and some are missing; sequencing was by immunoSEQ multiplex PCR. The data contain approximately 49,000 clones, 80% to 95% of them singletons. Sequenced input: PBMCs. The receptors shown here come from a human donor in good health. Some clones in this sample may be carry-over from other donors' samples.

The chain couples TRBV6-1 to TRBJ1-1, with no clear D. This CDR3 contains 12 residues. The V and J ends lost 9 bases and 5 bases respectively, with 13 bases between them. Germline CDR1 reads MNHNS; CDR2 reads SASEGT. CDR3 loop: CASLRVGTEAFF. CDR3 DNA: TGTGCCAGTCTGAGGGTAGGGACTGAAGCTTTCTTT.

The chain employs TRBV4-3 and TRBJ1-3; 8 nucleotides line up with TRBD1. The CDR3 covers 14 residues. Germline V gene sequence: CDR1 LGHNA, CDR2 YSLEER. Trimming at V came to 5 bases and at J to 4 bases, leaving 4 bases not matched to a gene. For the CDR3, the DNA is TGCGCCAGCAGCTCTCGGACAGGGGGAAACACCATATATTTT. This sequence encodes CASSSRTGGNTIYF.

This chain links TRBV18 with TRBJ1-1; D call uncertain. The germline CDR1 and CDR2 sequences are KGHSH and LQKENI. The CDR3 is made up of 13 amino acids. V was shortened by 3 bases and J by 5 bases, with 10 bases between the two germline ends. The CDR3 DNA follows: TGTGCCAGCTCACCTCAAGGGAGTACTGAAGCTTTCTTT. Translated: CASSPQGSTEAFF.

V is TRBV4-3 and J is TRBJ1-4, with 9 positions matching TRBD1. The V and J ends lost 0 bases and 3 bases, in that order; junction bases with no gene match: 11. The CDR3 totals 19 residues. CDR1 is LGHNA, CDR2 YSLEER, per germline. CDR3 sequence: CASSQDLPQGARANEKLFF. CDR3 sequence (DNA): TGCGCCAGCAGCCAAGATCTACCACAGGGGGCGCGAGCTAATGAAAAACTGTTTTTT.

The chain is built from TRBV27 and TRBJ2-6; weak D call: TRBD1 (5 bases). V was clipped by 1 base and J by 0 bases, with 10 bases between them. Germline V gene data show CDR1 as MNHEY and CDR2 as SMNVEV (reference sequence). CDR3 length: 17 amino acids. The DNA for the CDR3 is TGTGCCAGCAGTTTATTAGGGGTCACCTCTGGGGCCAACGTCCTGACTTTC. As protein: CASSLLGVTSGANVLTF.

The genes are TRBV7-2 and TRBJ1-1; 10 bases fit TRBD1. Germline V gene data show CDR1 as SGHTA and CDR2 as FQGNSA. J was trimmed by 8 bases and V by 2 bases; bases with no gene match: 8. The CDR3 is 15 amino acids. For the CDR3, the DNA is TGTGCCAGCAGCTTAATATCGGGACAGGGGAGGGAAGCTTTCTTT. The encoded protein is CASSLISGQGREAFF.

Worth noting for this clone: At one boundary the junction diverges from the germline segment, which might be a read error. The V call is TRBV5-6, the J call TRBJ2-7; a weak D match, TRBD2 (5 bases). Germline V lookup: CDR1 SGHDT, CDR2 YYEEEE. The CDR3 is 13 residues long. The CDR3 coding sequence is TGTGCCAGCAGCTTGGCTAGCTCCCACGAGCAGTACTTC. This gives the protein CASSLASSHEQYF. The full variable domain, completed using reference TRBV5-6 and TRBJ2-7, is DAGVTQSPTHLIKTRGQQVTLRCSPKSGHDTVSWYQQALGQGPQFIFQYYEEEERQRGNFPDRFSGHQFPNYSSELNVNALLLGDSALYLCASSLASSHEQYFGPGTRLTVT.

This clone showed up just once. V gene TRBV5-1 combines with J gene TRBJ2-5; 8 bases are shared with TRBD2. The germline CDR1 and CDR2 sequences are SGHRS and YFSETQ. V dropped 3 bases and J dropped 2; count of bases not matched to a gene: 6. CDR3 length equals 15 residues. The CDR3, as DNA: TGCGCCAGCAGCTACGGGGCGGGAGGTCAAGAGACCCAGTACTTC. Protein product: CASSYGAGGQETQYF.

The V and J genes are TRBV27 and TRBJ2-5, with D tentatively TRBD1 (6 bases). With 5 bases removed from V and 3 bases from J, the gap between germline ends came to 13 bases. CDR3 length equals 14 residues. Per germline, CDR1 MNHEY and CDR2 SMNVEV (reference sequence). CDR3 protein: CASSKYGTKETQYF. The CDR3 DNA is TGTGCCAGCAGTAAATACGGGACAAAAGAGACCCAGTACTTC.

The V call is TRBV6-6, the J call TRBJ2-7; no definite D call. The germline CDR1 and CDR2 sequences are MNHNY and SVGAGI (reference sequence). Trimming removed 0 bases from V and 3 bases from J, with 12 bases in between. CDR3 length equals 15 residues. In DNA, the CDR3 is TGTGCCAGCAGTTACTCGACGGTACAGTACTACGAGCAGTACTTC. As protein: CASSYSTVQYYEQYF.

The chain is built from TRBV4-3 and TRBJ2-5; the D gene is possibly TRBD1 (6 bases). This CDR3 contains 15 residues. Germline loops: CDR1 LGHNA, CDR2 YSLEER. V lost 1 base and J 5 bases, leaving 14 bases between the germline ends. The CDR3 loop reads CASSQGWRRGETQYF. CDR3 bases: TGCGCCAGCAGCCAAGGTTGGCGCAGGGGCGAGACCCAGTACTTC.

V is TRBV5-1 and J is TRBJ2-5, with D maybe TRBD2 (5 bases). Trimming removed 4 bases at V and 4 bases at J, with 8 bases between. Germline CDR1 reads SGHRS; CDR2 reads YFSETQ. This CDR3 region has 12 residues. CDR3 coding DNA: TGCGCCAGCAGCGAGAGCGGAGAGACCCAGTACTTC. Encoded protein: CASSESGETQYF.

The table lists this clone with a count of one. Written as DNA, the CDR3 is TGTGCCAGCTCCAATGGGTTAGCCTCCTACGAGCAGTACTTC. Protein: CASSNGLASYEQYF. This sequence joins TRBV7-9 and TRBJ2-7; no clear D gene. V lost 8 bases and J 0 bases, leaving 14 bases between the germline ends. Germline-derived CDR1 and CDR2 are SEHNR and FQNEAQ (reference sequence). The CDR3 loop spans 14 amino acids.

The rearrangement links TRBV10-3 to TRBJ2-6; D is undetermined. CDR3 length: 12 amino acids. Germline V gene data show CDR1 as ENHRY and CDR2 as SYGVKD. Between the trimmed V and J ends, which lost 10 bases and 6 bases, there was a span of 10 bases. Here the CDR3 reads CATSREANVLTF. The CDR3 DNA is TGTGCCACCTCGCGTGAGGCCAACGTCCTGACTTTC.

The chain employs TRBV5-4 and TRBJ1-6; 10 positions agree with TRBD1. The V gene's germline CDR1 is SGHNT and CDR2 YYREEE (reference sequence). The J segment lost 9 bases and the V segment lost 2 bases, leaving 5 bases of the junction unmatched. This CDR3 has 15 amino acids. CDR3 protein: CASSFPGQGSSPLHF. Here the CDR3 DNA reads TGTGCCAGCAGCTTTCCGGGACAGGGGAGTTCACCCCTCCACTTT.

Regarding this clone: The same CDR3 arises from other DNA sequences in this sample as well. This rearrangement joins TRBV29-1 to TRBJ1-1, with TRBD1 matching over 8 bases. Losses at the gene ends were 7 bases for V and 1 base for J; bases not matched to a gene: 2. The CDR3 totals 12 residues. From germline, CDR1 is SQVTM and CDR2 ANQGSEA. Here the CDR3 DNA reads TGCAGCGCAGGGACAGGGAACACTGAAGCTTTCTTT. It yields the protein CSAGTGNTEAFF.

This chain joins TRBV28 and TRBJ2-3; perhaps TRBD2 as D (7 bases). V lost 4 bases to trimming and J lost 1 base, with 15 bases between them. The CDR3 extends over 16 amino acids. Per the germline V gene, CDR1 is MDHEN and CDR2 is SYDVKM. The CDR3 coding sequence is TGTGCCAGCAGTTCGGGGGCTAGCGGACGCACAGATACGCAGTATTTT. Translation gives CASSSGASGRTDTQYF.

The V gene is TRBV5-6, the J gene TRBJ2-1, with 8 bases that match TRBD2. Trimming at V came to 6 bases and at J to 0 bases, leaving 11 bases not matched to a gene. This CDR3 has 17 residues. Germline loops: CDR1 SGHDT, CDR2 YYEEEE. The CDR3 DNA reads TGTGCCAGCACCCTCGGGGGGGGCCGCTACTCCTACAATGAGCAGTTCTTC. This codes for CASTLGGGRYSYNEQFF.

The chain carries TRBV7-2 and TRBJ1-2, with D unresolved. V gave up 1 base and J gave up 8 bases, with 11 bases separating them. This CDR3 comprises 13 residues. The germline V gene encodes CDR1 SGHTA and CDR2 FQGNSA. CDR3: CASSLVSTWGYTF. CDR3 DNA sequence: TGTGCCAGCAGCTTAGTTTCGACATGGGGCTACACCTTC. The full variable domain, with the rest looked up from reference TRBV7-2 and TRBJ1-2, is GAGVSQSPSNKVTEKGKDVELRCDPISGHTALYWYRQSLGQGLEFLIYFQGNSAPDKSGLPSDRFSAERTGGSVSTLTIQRTQQEDSAVYLCASSLVSTWGYTFGSGTRLTVV.

This chain joins TRBV18 and TRBJ2-7, with 13 bases fitting TRBD2. V trimming: 6 bases; J trimming: 3 bases; junction bases outside the gene matches: 8. The germline gives CDR1 KGHSH, CDR2 LQKENI. The CDR3 has 16 amino acids. This chain's CDR3 is CASSFGLAGVIYEQYF. The CDR3 DNA reads as TGTGCCAGCTCTTTCGGACTAGCGGGGGTGATCTACGAGCAGTACTTC. The variable domain in full, with the rest retrieved from reference TRBV18 and TRBJ2-7, is NAGVMQNPRHLVRRRGQEARLRCSPMKGHSHVYWYRQLPEEGLKFMVYLQKENIIDESGMPKERFSAEFPKEGPSILRIQQVVRGDSAAYFCASSFGLAGVIYEQYFGPGTRLTVT.

This rearrangement joins TRBV5-1 to TRBJ1-1; TRBD1 is a possible D gene (6 bases). V was cut by 6 bases and J by 0 bases, with 18 bases left in between. There are 16 residues in the CDR3. Germline loops: CDR1 SGHRS, CDR2 YFSETQ. The CDR3 here is CASKEGGRTVNTEAFF. The CDR3 DNA sequence: TGCGCCAGCAAGGAGGGGGGGAGGACAGTGAACACTGAAGCTTTCTTT.